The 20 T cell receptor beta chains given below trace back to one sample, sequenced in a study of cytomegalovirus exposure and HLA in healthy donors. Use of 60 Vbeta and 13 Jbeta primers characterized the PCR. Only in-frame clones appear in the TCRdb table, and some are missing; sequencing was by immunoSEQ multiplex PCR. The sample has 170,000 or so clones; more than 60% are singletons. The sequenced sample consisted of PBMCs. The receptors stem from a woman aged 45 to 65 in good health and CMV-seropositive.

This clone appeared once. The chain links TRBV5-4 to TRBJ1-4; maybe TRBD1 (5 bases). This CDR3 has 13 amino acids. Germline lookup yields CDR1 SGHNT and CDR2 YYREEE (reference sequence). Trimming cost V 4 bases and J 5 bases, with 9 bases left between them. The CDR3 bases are TGTGCCAGCAGCCGGCAGGGAAATGAAAAACTGTTTTTT. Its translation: CASSRQGNEKLFF.

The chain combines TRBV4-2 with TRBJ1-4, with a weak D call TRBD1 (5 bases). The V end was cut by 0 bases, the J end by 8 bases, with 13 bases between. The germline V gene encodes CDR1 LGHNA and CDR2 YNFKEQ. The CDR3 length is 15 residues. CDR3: CASSQDGKGREKLFF. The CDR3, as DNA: TGTGCCAGCAGCCAAGATGGGAAGGGGAGGGAAAAACTGTTTTTT.

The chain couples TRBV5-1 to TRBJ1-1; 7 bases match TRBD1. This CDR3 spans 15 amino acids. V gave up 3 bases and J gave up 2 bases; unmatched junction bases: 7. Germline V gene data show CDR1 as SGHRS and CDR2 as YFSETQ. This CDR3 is CASSSSGTANTEAFF. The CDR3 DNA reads TGCGCCAGCAGCTCCTCCGGGACAGCTAACACTGAAGCTTTCTTT.

The CDR3 here is CASSAGTGTGGEKLFF. The CDR3 DNA reads as TGCGCCAGCAGCGCCGGAACCGGGACAGGGGGTGAAAAACTGTTTTTT. The chain couples TRBV5-1 to TRBJ1-4; TRBD1 agrees at 11 bases. Germline lookup yields CDR1 SGHRS and CDR2 YFSETQ. CDR3 length: 16 amino acids. The trim removed 4 bases at V and 7 bases at J, leaving 9 bases unmatched.

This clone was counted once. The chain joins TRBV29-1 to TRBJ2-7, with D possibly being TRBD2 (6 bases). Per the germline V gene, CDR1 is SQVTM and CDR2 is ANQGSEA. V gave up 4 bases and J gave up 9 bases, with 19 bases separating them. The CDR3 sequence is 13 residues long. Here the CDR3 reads CSVGGGGAMGQYF. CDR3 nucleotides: TGCAGCGTTGGGGGAGGAGGGGCGATGGGGCAGTACTTC.

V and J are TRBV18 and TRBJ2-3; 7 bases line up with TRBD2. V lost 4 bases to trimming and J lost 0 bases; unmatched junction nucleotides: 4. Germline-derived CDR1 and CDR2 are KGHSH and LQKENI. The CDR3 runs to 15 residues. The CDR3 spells CASSLGTTSTDTQYF. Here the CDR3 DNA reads TGTGCCAGCTCACTGGGGACTACCAGCACAGATACGCAGTATTTT. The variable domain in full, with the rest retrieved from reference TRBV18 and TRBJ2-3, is NAGVMQNPRHLVRRRGQEARLRCSPMKGHSHVYWYRQLPEEGLKFMVYLQKENIIDESGMPKERFSAEFPKEGPSILRIQQVVRGDSAAYFCASSLGTTSTDTQYFGPGTRLTVL.

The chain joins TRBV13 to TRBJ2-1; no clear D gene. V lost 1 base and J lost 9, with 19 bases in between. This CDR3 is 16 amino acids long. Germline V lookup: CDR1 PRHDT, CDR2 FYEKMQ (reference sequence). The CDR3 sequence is CASSLDLSTPLSEQFF. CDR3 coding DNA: TGTGCCAGCAGCTTAGATCTATCCACCCCCCTGAGTGAGCAGTTCTTC.

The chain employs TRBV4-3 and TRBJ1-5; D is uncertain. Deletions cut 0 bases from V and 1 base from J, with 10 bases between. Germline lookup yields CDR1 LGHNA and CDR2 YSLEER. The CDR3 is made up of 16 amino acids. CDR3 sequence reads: CASSQDWRQSNQPQHF. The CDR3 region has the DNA TGCGCCAGCAGCCAAGATTGGAGGCAGAGCAATCAGCCCCAGCATTTT.

The CDR3: CASSESGGRVRTGELFF. CDR3 DNA: TGTGCCAGCAGTGAGAGCGGGGGCCGGGTTCGCACCGGGGAGCTGTTTTTT. The rearrangement uses TRBV6-4 and TRBJ2-2, with 8 bases lining up with TRBD2. The V gene end was trimmed by 3 bases and the J gene end by 4 bases; junction bases not matched to a gene: 10. This CDR3 has 17 residues. Germline assignment: CDR1 MRHNA and CDR2 SNTAGT.

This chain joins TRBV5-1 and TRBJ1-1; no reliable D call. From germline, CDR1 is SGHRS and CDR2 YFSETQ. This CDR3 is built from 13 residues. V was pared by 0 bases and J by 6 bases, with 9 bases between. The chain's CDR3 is CASSLVVMAEAFF. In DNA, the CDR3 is TGCGCCAGCAGCTTGGTAGTAATGGCTGAAGCTTTCTTT.

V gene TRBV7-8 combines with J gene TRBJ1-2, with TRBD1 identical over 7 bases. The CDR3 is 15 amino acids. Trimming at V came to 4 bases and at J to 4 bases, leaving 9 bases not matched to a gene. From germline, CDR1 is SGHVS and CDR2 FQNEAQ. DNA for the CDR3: TGTGCCAGCAGCTCGAGAAGGACAGGAAGCTATGGCTACACCTTC. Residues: CASSSRRTGSYGYTF.

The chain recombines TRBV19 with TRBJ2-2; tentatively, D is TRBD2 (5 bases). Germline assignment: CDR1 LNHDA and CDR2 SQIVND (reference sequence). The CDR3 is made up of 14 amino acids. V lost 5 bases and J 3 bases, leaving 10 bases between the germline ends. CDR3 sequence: CASSEGQDTGELFF. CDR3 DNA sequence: TGTGCCAGTAGTGAGGGCCAAGACACCGGGGAGCTGTTTTTT. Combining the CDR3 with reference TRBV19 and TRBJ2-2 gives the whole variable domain DGGITQSPKYLFRKEGQNVTLSCEQNLNHDAMYWYRQDPGQGLRLIYYSQIVNDFQKGDIAEGYSVSREKKESFPLTVTSAQKNPTAFYLCASSEGQDTGELFFGEGSRLTVL.

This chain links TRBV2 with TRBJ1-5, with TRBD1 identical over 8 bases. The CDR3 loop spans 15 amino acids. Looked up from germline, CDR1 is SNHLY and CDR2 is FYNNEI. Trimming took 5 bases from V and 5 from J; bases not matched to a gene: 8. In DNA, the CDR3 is TGTGCCAGCAGTCCAGGGGGCCAGACCTATCAGCCCCAGCATTTT. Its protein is CASSPGGQTYQPQHF.

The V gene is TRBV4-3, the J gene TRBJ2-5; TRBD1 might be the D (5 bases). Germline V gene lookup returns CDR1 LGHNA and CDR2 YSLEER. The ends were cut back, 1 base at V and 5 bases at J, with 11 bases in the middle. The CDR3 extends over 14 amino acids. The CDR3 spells CASSQGQMGETQYF. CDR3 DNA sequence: TGCGCCAGCAGCCAAGGACAGATGGGGGAGACCCAGTACTTC.

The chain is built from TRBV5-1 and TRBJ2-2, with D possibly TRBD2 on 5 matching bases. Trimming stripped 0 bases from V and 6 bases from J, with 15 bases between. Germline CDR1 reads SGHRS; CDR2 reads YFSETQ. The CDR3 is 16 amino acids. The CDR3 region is CASSLAGGSRAGELFF. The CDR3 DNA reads TGCGCCAGCAGCTTGGCTGGCGGGTCCCGCGCCGGGGAGCTGTTTTTT.

CDR3 DNA sequence: TGTGCCAGCAGCAAAGGTGCTGGACGCGGCGGAGGCCCCACAGATACGCAGTATTTT. This sequence encodes CASSKGAGRGGGPTDTQYF. The chain employs TRBV21-1 and TRBJ2-3; the table's D call, TRBD2, was not checked against the DNA. TRBV21-1 is a pseudogene. The CDR3 has 19 residues.

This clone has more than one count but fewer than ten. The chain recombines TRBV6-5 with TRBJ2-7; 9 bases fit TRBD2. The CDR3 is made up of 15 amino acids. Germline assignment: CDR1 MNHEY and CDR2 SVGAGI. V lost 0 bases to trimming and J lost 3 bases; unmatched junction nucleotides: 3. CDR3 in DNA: TGTGCCAGCAGTTACTCGAGAGCGGGAGGCTACGAGCAGTACTTC. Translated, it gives CASSYSRAGGYEQYF.

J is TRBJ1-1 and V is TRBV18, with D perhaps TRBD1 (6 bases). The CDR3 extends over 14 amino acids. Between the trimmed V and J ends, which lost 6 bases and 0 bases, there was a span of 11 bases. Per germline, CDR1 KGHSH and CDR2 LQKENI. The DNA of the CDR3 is TGTGCCAGCTCGCGGACAGCCATGAACACTGAAGCTTTCTTT. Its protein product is CASSRTAMNTEAFF.

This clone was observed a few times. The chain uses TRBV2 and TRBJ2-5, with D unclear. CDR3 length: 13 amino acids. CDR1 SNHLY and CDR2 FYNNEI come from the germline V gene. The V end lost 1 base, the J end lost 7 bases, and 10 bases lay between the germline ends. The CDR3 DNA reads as TGTGCCAGCAGTGAAGGAGAGTCCACGACCCAGTACTTC. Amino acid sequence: CASSEGESTTQYF. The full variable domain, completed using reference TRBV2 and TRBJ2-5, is EPEVTQTPSHQVTQMGQEVILRCVPISNHLYFYWYRQILGQKVEFLVSFYNNEISEKSEIFDDQFSVERPDGSNFTLKIRSTKLEDSAMYFCASSEGESTTQYFGPGTRLLVL.

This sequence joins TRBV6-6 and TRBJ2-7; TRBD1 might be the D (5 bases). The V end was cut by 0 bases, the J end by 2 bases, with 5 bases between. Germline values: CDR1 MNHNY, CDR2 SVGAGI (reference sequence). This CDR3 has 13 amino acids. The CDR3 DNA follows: TGTGCCAGCAGTTACTCAGGGGCCTACGAGCAGTACTTC. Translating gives CASSYSGAYEQYF.